This T cell receptor (beta chain) was sequenced in a study of blood T cell repertoires in COVID-19. Original processing notes: Reference gene primer amplification yielded estimated nucleated cell counts. Only in-frame clones appear in the TCRdb table, and some are missing; sequencing was by immunoSEQ multiplex PCR. That table supplies the V and J calls and clone size; D and trimming were determined from the DNA. Among 250,000 or so clones, about four fifths were seen once, and the ten largest hold 3% to 4%. CDR3 length: 13 amino acids. The germline CDR1 and CDR2 sequences are GTSNPN and SVGIG (reference sequence). V dropped 2 bases and J dropped 7 bases, with 14 bases sitting between them. This clone was observed a handful of times.

The gene calls are TRBV30 and TRBJ1-2; no clear D. The sequence came from a woman aged 18 to 35 with acute or convalescent COVID-19. Sequencing was carried out using peripheral blood. DNA for the CDR3: TGTGCCTGGAGTAGGCAGGCGGGGAGTGGCTACACCTTC. It translates to CAWSRQAGSGYTF.